Sequencing of this T cell receptor beta chain was carried out in a study of T cell repertoires in cytomegalovirus infection. V dropped 2 bases and J dropped 2 bases, with 19 bases sitting between them. The CDR3 extends over 18 amino acids. Germline V gives CDR1 SGHVS, CDR2 FNYEAQ. Findings and caveats of the study: Dominating the ex vivo response were TCR beta clonotypes that were CMV-specific and HLA-C-restricted. Carriage of CMV together with the relevant HLA was identifiable through cumulative public TCR beta family frequency.

In its sample, this clonotype was seen a few times. What it recognizes is unknown. TCRdb re-called the reads through MiXCR, storing one row per CDR3 protein. The table includes almost 500,000 distinct CDR3 sequences, about 11% detected once. The source is a human donor in good health (CMV status not recorded). Some clones in this sample may be carry-over from other donors' samples. The specimen sequenced was PBMCs. The rearrangement uses TRBV7-6 and TRBJ2-1; either TRBD1 or TRBD2 may supply D (5 bases each). CDR3 in DNA: TGTGCCAGCAGCTTAAAGGTCGGGGCAGGAGATACCTACAATGAGCAGTTCTTC. Translation gives CASSLKVGAGDTYNEQFF.